These 21 T cell receptor beta chains came from one sample sequenced in a study of cytomegalovirus exposure and HLA in healthy donors. The PCR had 60 Vbeta and 13 Jbeta primers. TCRdb's table, derived via immunoSEQ multiplex PCR, lists solely in-frame clones and lacks some. Here the sample spans about 130,000 clones, roughly 70% being singletons. Input material: PBMCs. These receptors were collected from a man aged 18-30 years in good health and CMV-seropositive.

The chain joins TRBV5-6 to TRBJ1-1, with a weak D call TRBD1 (5 bases). This CDR3 has 15 residues. Trimming shortened V by 2 bases and J by 2 bases, and 13 bases separated the two germline ends. The germline gives CDR1 SGHDT, CDR2 YYEEEE. CDR3 protein: CASSFDHGGNTEAFF. The CDR3 DNA follows: TGTGCCAGCAGCTTCGACCACGGGGGAAACACTGAAGCTTTCTTT. Full variable domain (remainder filled in from reference TRBV5-6 and TRBJ1-1): DAGVTQSPTHLIKTRGQQVTLRCSPKSGHDTVSWYQQALGQGPQFIFQYYEEEERQRGNFPDRFSGHQFPNYSSELNVNALLLGDSALYLCASSFDHGGNTEAFFGQGTRLTVV.

The V and J genes are TRBV18 and TRBJ2-5, with a possible D match to TRBD1 (5 bases). V gave up 2 bases and J gave up 4 bases, with 11 bases separating them. The CDR3 has 14 residues. Germline V gives CDR1 KGHSH, CDR2 LQKENI. The CDR3 reads CASSPLGVGETQYF. CDR3 nucleotides: TGTGCCAGCTCACCATTAGGGGTAGGAGAGACCCAGTACTTC.

The gene calls are TRBV30 and TRBJ1-3, with 9 bases fitting TRBD1. Trimming took 7 bases from V and 4 from J; bases not matched to a gene: 8. The V gene's germline CDR1 is GTSNPN and CDR2 SVGIG (reference sequence). The CDR3 contains 14 residues. CDR3 amino acids: CALALGTGGNTIYF. The CDR3 DNA is TGTGCCTTAGCTTTAGGGACAGGGGGAAACACCATATATTTT. Variable domain in full (rest from reference TRBV30 and TRBJ1-3): SQTIHQWPATLVQPVGSPLSLECTVEGTSNPNLYWYRQAAGRGLQLLFYSVGIGQISSEVPQNLSASRPQDRQFILSSKKLLLSDSGFYLCALALGTGGNTIYFGEGSWLTVV.

The V call is TRBV29-1, the J call TRBJ1-5; 10 positions agree with TRBD1. V lost 6 bases to trimming and J lost 6 bases; unmatched junction nucleotides: 8. The CDR3 runs 14 residues. The germline V gene encodes CDR1 SQVTM and CDR2 ANQGSEA. DNA of the CDR3: TGCAGCGTCTCCGGGGGACAGGGGACTCAGCCCCAGCATTTT. Amino acid sequence: CSVSGGQGTQPQHF.

The chain is built from TRBV6-6 and TRBJ2-3; D is ambiguous. This CDR3 region has 11 residues. The ends were cut back, 3 bases at V and 10 bases at J, with 8 bases in the middle. Germline values: CDR1 MNHNY, CDR2 SVGAGI (reference sequence). Here the CDR3 reads CASSYPEPQYF. For the CDR3, the DNA is TGTGCCAGCAGTTATCCCGAGCCGCAGTATTTT.

In its sample, this clone was seen a few times. The chain carries TRBV30 and TRBJ1-5; D remains ambiguous. The V end was cut by 6 bases, the J end by 5 bases, with 14 bases between. Germline V gene data show CDR1 as GTSNPN and CDR2 as SVGIG (reference sequence). The CDR3 contains 13 residues. Written as DNA, the CDR3 is TGTGCCTGCCAGGCCCGTGGATATCAGCCCCAGCATTTT. This codes for CACQARGYQPQHF.

The J gene is TRBJ2-2, the V gene TRBV5-8; tentative D call: TRBD1 (5 bases). Germline CDR1 is SGHTS and CDR2 is YDEGEE. The germline V and J ends were trimmed by 2 bases and 2 bases, with 13 bases remaining between them. The CDR3 runs 16 residues. CDR3: CASSFWAGHNTGELFF. CDR3 nucleotides: TGTGCCAGCAGCTTTTGGGCAGGGCATAACACCGGGGAGCTGTTTTTT.

This chain uses TRBV5-1 with TRBJ1-1; D uncertain. The CDR3 runs 15 residues. V dropped 1 base and J dropped 4 bases, with 14 bases sitting between them. The germline V gene has CDR1 SGHRS and CDR2 YFSETQ. As DNA, the CDR3 is TGCGCCAGCAGCTTGTCGGGGAGATTGGGCACTGAAGCTTTCTTT. Translation gives CASSLSGRLGTEAFF.

This clone was found once. The chain uses TRBV11-3 and TRBJ2-3; D not certain. Germline V lookup: CDR1 SGHNT, CDR2 YENEEA. CDR3 length: 13 residues. The V and J ends lost 4 bases and 2 bases respectively, with 7 bases between them. CDR3 coding DNA: TGTGCCAGCAGCTCCCGGGTCACAGATACGCAGTATTTT. This encodes CASSSRVTDTQYF.

The chain recombines TRBV28 with TRBJ2-1, with a tentative D call TRBD1 (6 bases). CDR3 length: 13 amino acids. Trimming pared 4 bases from V and 6 bases from J, leaving 10 bases between. Germline assignment: CDR1 MDHEN and CDR2 SYDVKM. CDR3 region: CASSYIGGNEQFF. CDR3 in DNA: TGTGCCAGCAGTTACATAGGGGGCAATGAGCAGTTCTTC.

V and J are TRBV15 and TRBJ2-1; TRBD1 agrees at 8 bases. From germline, CDR1 is LNHNV and CDR2 YYDKDF (reference sequence). V dropped 0 bases and J dropped 12; count of bases not matched to a gene: 7. There are 14 residues in the CDR3. CDR3 coding DNA: TGTGCCACCAGCAGAGAACTTCAGGGGGCGGTGCAGTTCTTC. Its translation: CATSRELQGAVQFF.

V is TRBV5-1 and J is TRBJ1-6; tentative D call: TRBD1 (5 bases). Germline loops: CDR1 SGHRS, CDR2 YFSETQ. Trimming took 4 bases from V and 1 from J, leaving 9 bases between them. CDR3 size: 15 residues. In DNA, the CDR3 is TGCGCCAGCAGCACAGACAGTTCCTATAATTCACCCCTCCACTTT. Translating gives CASSTDSSYNSPLHF.

This rearrangement joins TRBV9 to TRBJ2-5; maybe TRBD1 (6 bases). This CDR3 has 13 residues. Trimming left V 5 bases short and J 4 bases short, with 12 bases between. Germline V gives CDR1 SGDLS, CDR2 YYNGEE. The CDR3 reads CASSTLGAETQYF. DNA of the CDR3: TGTGCCAGCAGTACACTGGGGGCAGAGACCCAGTACTTC.

This clone came up a few times. The rearrangement joins TRBV5-6 to TRBJ2-2, with D perhaps TRBD1 or TRBD2 (5 bases each). V was clipped by 4 bases and J by 1 base, with 11 bases between them. The V gene's germline CDR1 is SGHDT and CDR2 YYEEEE. The CDR3 covers 15 residues. In nucleotides, the CDR3 is TGTGCCAGCAGCCTGGGACGGAGGAACACCGGGGAGCTGTTTTTT. It yields the protein CASSLGRRNTGELFF.

The chain joins TRBV4-1 to TRBJ2-5; 7 bases are shared with TRBD2. The CDR3 spans 16 residues. Germline V lookup: CDR1 MGHRA, CDR2 YSYEKL. J lost 5 bases, V lost 0 bases, and 9 bases had no gene match. The CDR3 DNA reads TGCGCCAGCAGCCAAGACCGCGGGAGAGTTGAGGAGACCCAGTACTTC. Amino acid sequence: CASSQDRGRVEETQYF.

The genes are TRBV19 and TRBJ2-7; 8 bases line up with TRBD1. The germline gives CDR1 LNHDA, CDR2 SQIVND (reference sequence). The CDR3 has 12 amino acids. The V and J ends lost 8 bases and 9 bases, in that order; junction bases with no gene match: 9. CDR3 in amino acids: CASGQTGARQYF. CDR3 nucleotides: TGTGCCAGTGGCCAGACAGGGGCGCGGCAGTACTTC. The variable domain in full, with the rest retrieved from reference TRBV19 and TRBJ2-7, is DGGITQSPKYLFRKEGQNVTLSCEQNLNHDAMYWYRQDPGQGLRLIYYSQIVNDFQKGDIAEGYSVSREKKESFPLTVTSAQKNPTAFYLCASGQTGARQYFGPGTRLTVT.

This chain connects TRBV9 to TRBJ1-6, with D possibly being TRBD1 (6 bases). V was pared by 0 bases and J by 8 bases, with 12 bases between. The CDR3 is 15 residues long. Germline CDR1 and CDR2: SGDLS and YYNGEE. This CDR3 reads CASSVVPGAYSPLHF. In nucleotides, the CDR3 is TGTGCCAGCAGCGTAGTACCAGGGGCCTATTCACCCCTCCACTTT.

The chain combines TRBV11-2 with TRBJ1-2, with D possibly being TRBD1 (6 bases). Germline loops: CDR1 SGHAT, CDR2 FQNNGV. Trimming pared 5 bases from V and 5 bases from J, leaving 15 bases between. The CDR3 extends over 14 amino acids. DNA for the CDR3: TGTGCCAGCAGCGCCCAACAGGGCCCTTATGGCTACACCTTC. Encoded protein: CASSAQQGPYGYTF.

This sequence joins TRBV6-1 and TRBJ2-5, with 7 bases lining up with TRBD2. The J call may be wrong; the DNA end is better matched by TRBJ2-7. The CDR3 loop spans 14 amino acids. Germline V gene data show CDR1 as MNHNS and CDR2 as SASEGT. Written as DNA, the CDR3 is TGTGCCAGCACCGCGTCTAGCGGAGGGTACGAGCAGTACTTC. The encoded protein is CASTASSGGYEQYF.

V is TRBV28 and J is TRBJ2-7; the D gene is possibly TRBD1 (6 bases). The V and J ends lost 7 bases and 9 bases respectively, with 16 bases between them. Germline CDR1 reads MDHEN; CDR2 reads SYDVKM. The CDR3 is 12 amino acids. The CDR3 coding sequence is TGTGCCAGCACCCCACAGGGTATTGCGCAGTACTTC. Translated, it gives CASTPQGIAQYF.

This rearrangement joins TRBV7-2 to TRBJ2-3; D gene ambiguous. The CDR3 is 15 residues long. V lost 5 bases, J lost 5 bases, and 17 bases lay in between. Germline V gene sequence: CDR1 SGHTA, CDR2 FQGNSA. The CDR3 DNA is TGTGCCAGCAGCCTACTTGAACCCCTAGGAGATACGCAGTATTTT. Translating it yields CASSLLEPLGDTQYF.